This TCR beta chain is drawn from a study of blood T cell repertoires in COVID-19 (dated by TCRdb to 2020 to 2022). Regarding the complete study: Samples covering the acute and convalescent phases of COVID-19 were provided by collaborators in the United States, Italy and Spain. The material from the prospective study consisted of cDNA or gDNA derived from T cells, B-cell-depleted T cells, or PBMCs. Subjects who had been exposed to COVID-19, were actively infected with it, or had recovered from it provided the deeply sampled blood TCRbeta repertoires that made up the dataset. A freely available public database, intended as a resource for researchers studying the immune response to SARS-CoV-2, is where the repertoires were released. Samples were obtained from the ongoing ImmuneRACE study (first 160 participants) and from over 1,000 subjects provided by 6 global collaborators. A de-identified subject ID, COVID-19 status, age in years and sex were almost always included in the sample metadata. Where available, HLA class I and class II types were obtained from metadata supplied by the sample provider rather than from assay-based typing. Summary of the overall study and its limitations: How much clinical and demographic metadata was included differed by source and by participant, and the metadata was provided uncurated.

Of note for this clone: What this receptor recognizes is not known. No qualities accompany the bases; no much larger clone lies one base away.

The collaborating institutions used their own protocols to collect whole blood in K2EDTA tubes. For TCRbeta analysis, collaborators shipped samples as frozen whole blood, isolated PBMCs, or DNA extracted from either of those sample types. The germline V gene supplies CDR1 SGHTA and CDR2 FQGNSA. Cut back by 5 bases and 2 bases, the V and J ends lie 10 bases apart. Reading from cysteine to phenylalanine, the CDR3 counts 14 amino acids. The entry retains the CDR3 DNA only, 42 bases that are in frame from base 1. TCRbeta CDR3 regions were amplified from genomic DNA using the immunoSEQ Assay, a bias-controlled multiplex PCR. Concerning the study's data processing: Nucleated cell counts per sample were estimated from amplification of reference gene primers within the assay. To quantify the absolute abundance of each unique TCRbeta CDR3 rearrangement, sequence reads were collapsed and filtered. For each sample, productive Simpson clonality was calculated as the square root of Simpson's diversity index across productive rearrangements. Held by TCRdb, this immuneACCESS table contains in-frame sequences only and omits some clones. Under half of the omission traces to an unresolved V gene where checked; the cause of the rest is unknown. V, J and clone size reflect that table, while D and trimming were determined from the DNA. The sample table records thousands of clones; more than 60% of these occur just once. The ten top clones hold around a sixth of the sample.

Recombination linked TRBV7-2 to TRBJ1-3; too little of a D gene remains to name it. The sample was peripheral blood. The TCR sequence derives from a human donor in a cohort sampled during active COVID-19. The CDR3 has the sequence CASSTRSAGNTIYF. The nucleotides read TGTGCCAGCAGCACACGGAGTGCTGGAAACACCATATATTTT.